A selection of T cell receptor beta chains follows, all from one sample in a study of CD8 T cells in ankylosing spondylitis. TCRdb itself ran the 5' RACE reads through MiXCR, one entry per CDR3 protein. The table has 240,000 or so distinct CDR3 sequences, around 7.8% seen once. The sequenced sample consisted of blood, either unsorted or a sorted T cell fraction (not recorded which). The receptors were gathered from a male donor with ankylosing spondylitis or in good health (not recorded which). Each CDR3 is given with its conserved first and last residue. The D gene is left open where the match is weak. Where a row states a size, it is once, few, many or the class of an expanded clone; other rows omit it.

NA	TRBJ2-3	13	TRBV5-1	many	CASSQDGVDTQYF	TGCGCCAGCAGTCAAGACGGGGTGGATACGCAGTATTTT
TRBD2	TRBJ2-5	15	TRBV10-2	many	CASSLTSGRAETQYF	TGCGCCAGCAGCCTTACTAGCGGGAGGGCAGAGACCCAGTACTTC
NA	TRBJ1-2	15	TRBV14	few	CASSQGSAGRHGYTF	TGTGCCAGCAGCCAAGGTAGTGCGGGGCGGCATGGCTACACCTTC
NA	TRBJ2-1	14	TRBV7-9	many	CASSPSGSVNEQFF	TGTGCCAGCAGCCCCTCTGGGTCAGTCAATGAGCAGTTCTTC
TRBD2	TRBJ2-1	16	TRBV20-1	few	CSAAPGEREGYNEQFF	TGCAGTGCTGCCCCGGGGGAGCGGGAGGGTTACAATGAGCAGTTCTTC
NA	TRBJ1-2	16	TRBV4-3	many	CASSQDLPARDYGYTF	TGCGCCAGCAGCCAAGACCTTCCCGCGAGGGACTATGGCTACACCTTC
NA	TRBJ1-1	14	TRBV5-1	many	CASSPDSSNTEAFF	TGCGCCAGCAGCCCGGACAGTTCCAACACTGAAGCTTTCTTT
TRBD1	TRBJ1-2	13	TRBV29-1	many	CSVGAGGVSGYTF	TGCAGCGTTGGAGCAGGGGGAGTTTCTGGCTACACCTTC
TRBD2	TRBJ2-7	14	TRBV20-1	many	CSAGEGLDSYEQYF	TGCAGTGCTGGGGAGGGACTTGACTCCTACGAGCAGTACTTC
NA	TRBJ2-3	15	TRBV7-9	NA	CASSPAAFNTDTQYF	TGTGCCAGCAGCCCTGCGGCTTTCAACACAGATACGCAGTATTTT
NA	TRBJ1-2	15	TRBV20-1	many	CSASRPNEANYGYTF	TGCAGTGCTAGCAGACCAAACGAAGCCAACTATGGCTACACCTTC
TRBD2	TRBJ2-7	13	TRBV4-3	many	CASSPSGSNEQYF	TGCGCCAGCAGCCCTAGCGGGAGTAACGAGCAGTACTTC
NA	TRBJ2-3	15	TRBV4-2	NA	CASSQDLGNTDTQYF	TGTGCCAGCAGCCAAGATCTAGGCAACACAGATACGCAGTATTTT
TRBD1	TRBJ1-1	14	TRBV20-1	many	CSARGVDRGAEAFF	TGCAGTGCTAGGGGGGTCGACAGGGGGGCTGAAGCTTTCTTT
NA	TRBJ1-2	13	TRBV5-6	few	CASSLDRSYGYTF	TGTGCCAGCAGCTTGGACAGATCCTATGGCTACACCTTC
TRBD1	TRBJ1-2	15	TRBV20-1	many	CSARDRTGADYGYTF	TGCAGTGCTAGAGATCGGACAGGGGCGGACTATGGCTACACCTTC
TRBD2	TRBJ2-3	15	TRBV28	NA	CASSPASGIQDTQYF	TGTGCCAGCAGTCCCGCTAGCGGGATTCAAGATACGCAGTATTTT
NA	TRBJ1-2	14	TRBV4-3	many	CASSQDTAGYGYTF	TGCGCCAGCAGCCAAGATACGGCGGGGTATGGCTACACCTTC
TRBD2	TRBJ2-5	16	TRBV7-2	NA	CASSLRAGPRGETQYF	TGTGCCAGCAGCCTCCGAGCGGGACCTCGCGGTGAGACCCAGTACTTC
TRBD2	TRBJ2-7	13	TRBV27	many	CASSLGTSGEQYF	TGTGCCAGCAGTCTAGGGACTAGCGGCGAGCAGTACTTC
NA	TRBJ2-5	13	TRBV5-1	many	CASSLGGKETQYF	TGCGCCAGCAGCTTGGGAGGGAAAGAGACCCAGTACTTC
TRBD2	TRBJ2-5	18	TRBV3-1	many	CASSQRRLAGGVQETQYF	TGTGCCAGCAGCCAACGACGCCTAGCGGGAGGTGTCCAAGAGACCCAGTACTTC
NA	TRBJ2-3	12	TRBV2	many	CASRTRPDTQYF	TGTGCCAGCAGGACCCGGCCGGATACGCAGTATTTT
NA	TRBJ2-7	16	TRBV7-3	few	CASSLPRTRILYEQYF	TGTGCCAGCAGCTTACCCAGGACTCGAATTCTCTACGAGCAGTACTTC
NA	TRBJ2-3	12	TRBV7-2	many	CASSLLDYTQYF	TGTGCCAGCAGCTTGCTCGACTATACGCAGTATTTT
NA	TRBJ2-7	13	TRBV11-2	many	CASRGLQGDEQYF	TGTGCCAGCAGGGGATTACAGGGTGACGAGCAGTACTTC
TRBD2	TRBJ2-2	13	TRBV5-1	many	CASGDSGPGELFF	TGCGCCAGCGGCGATAGCGGGCCCGGGGAGCTGTTTTTT
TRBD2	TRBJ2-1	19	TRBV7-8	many	CASSLASSLAAARRLEQFF	TGTGCCAGCAGCTTAGCCTCATCACTAGCGGCAGCACGACGACTTGAGCAGTTCTTC
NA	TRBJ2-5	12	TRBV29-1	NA	CSVEDYRETQYF	TGCAGCGTTGAAGATTACCGAGAGACCCAGTACTTC
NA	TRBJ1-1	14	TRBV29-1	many	CSVTDRFMNTEAFF	TGCAGCGTGACCGACAGGTTCATGAACACTGAAGCTTTCTTT
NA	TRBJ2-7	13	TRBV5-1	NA	CASSFTSPGEQYF	TGCGCCAGCAGCTTCACTAGCCCGGGCGAGCAGTACTTC
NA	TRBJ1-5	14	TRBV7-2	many	CASSGYHSNQPQHF	TGTGCCAGCAGCGGGTACCATAGCAATCAGCCCCAGCATTTT
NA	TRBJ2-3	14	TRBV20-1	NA	CSAGNSYQTDTQYF	TGCAGTGCTGGCAACAGTTACCAGACAGATACGCAGTATTTT
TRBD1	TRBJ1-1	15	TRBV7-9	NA	CASSSPGQGAHEAFF	TGTGCCAGCAGCTCACCGGGACAGGGGGCCCACGAAGCTTTCTTT
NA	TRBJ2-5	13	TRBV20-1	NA	CSARLAAAETQYF	TGCAGTGCTAGATTAGCGGCAGCCGAGACCCAGTACTTC
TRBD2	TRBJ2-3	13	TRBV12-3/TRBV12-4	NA	CASSTSGSDTQYF	TGTGCCAGCAGCACTAGCGGATCAGATACGCAGTATTTT
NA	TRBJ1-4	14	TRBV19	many	CASSILATTEKLFF	TGTGCCAGTAGTATACTCGCGACGACTGAAAAACTGTTTTTT
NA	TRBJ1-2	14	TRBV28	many	CASSRDSKAYGYTF	TGTGCCAGCAGTCGCGACAGTAAGGCATATGGCTACACCTTC
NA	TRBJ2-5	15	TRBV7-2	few	CASSLEGGGLETQYF	TGTGCCAGCAGCTTAGAAGGGGGGGGCCTTGAGACCCAGTACTTC
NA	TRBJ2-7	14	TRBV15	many	CATSRAQGSYEQYF	TGTGCCACCAGCAGAGCCCAAGGATCCTACGAGCAGTACTTC
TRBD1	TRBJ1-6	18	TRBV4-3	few	CASSQTLTGDRANSPLHF	TGCGCCAGCAGCCAGACGCTGACAGGGGACCGAGCTAATTCACCCCTCCACTTT
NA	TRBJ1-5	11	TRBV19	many	CASSIGGPQHF	TGTGCCAGTAGTATAGGGGGGCCCCAGCATTTT
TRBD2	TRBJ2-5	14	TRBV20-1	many	CSASGLAGRETQYF	TGCAGTGCTTCAGGACTAGCGGGAAGAGAGACCCAGTACTTC
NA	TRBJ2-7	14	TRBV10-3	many	CAISIQGELGEQYF	TGTGCCATCAGCATCCAGGGCGAGCTGGGTGAGCAGTACTTC
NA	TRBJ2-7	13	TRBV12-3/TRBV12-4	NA	CASGGVGLDEQYF	TGTGCCAGCGGGGGAGTGGGATTGGACGAGCAGTACTTC
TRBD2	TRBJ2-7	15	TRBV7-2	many	CASSFSSGRASEQYF	TGTGCCAGCAGCTTTAGTAGCGGGAGGGCGAGCGAGCAGTACTTC
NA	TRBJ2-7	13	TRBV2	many	CASSEGLTYEQYF	TGTGCCAGCAGTGAAGGTCTTACCTACGAGCAGTACTTC
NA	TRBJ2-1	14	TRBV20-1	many	CSARDPGRYNEQFF	TGCAGTGCTAGAGACCCCGGACGGTACAATGAGCAGTTCTTC
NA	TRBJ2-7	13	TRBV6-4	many	CASSGTVSYEQYF	TGTGCCAGCAGTGGGACAGTCTCCTACGAGCAGTACTTC
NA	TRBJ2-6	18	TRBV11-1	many	CASSLVRQEGSGANVLTF	TGTGCCAGCAGCTTAGTCAGGCAGGAAGGCTCTGGGGCCAACGTCCTGACTTTC
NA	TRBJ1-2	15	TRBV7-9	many	CASSLVGYRPGGYTF	TGTGCCAGCAGCTTAGTAGGGTACCGACCAGGAGGCTACACCTTC
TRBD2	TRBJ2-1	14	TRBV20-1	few	CSAPGGLAFNEQFF	TGCAGTGCCCCTGGGGGACTAGCGTTCAATGAGCAGTTCTTC
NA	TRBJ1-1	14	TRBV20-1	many	CSARDRASGTEAFF	TGCAGTGCTAGAGACCGCGCGTCGGGGACTGAAGCTTTCTTT
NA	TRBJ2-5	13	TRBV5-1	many	CASSLGGRETQYF	TGCGCCAGCAGCTTGGGAGGACGAGAGACCCAGTACTTC
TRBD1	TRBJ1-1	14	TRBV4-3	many	CASSLDRAGTEAFF	TGCGCCAGCAGCCTGGACAGGGCGGGCACTGAAGCTTTCTTT